This T cell receptor beta chain appears in the sequencing data of a study of Ad26.COV2.S vaccination and SARS-CoV-2 variants. Study context: Administration of Ad26.COV2.S was intramuscular, either once or twice 56 days apart.

Treatment reported: about 20 received Ad26.COV2.S at low or high dose, single or two shots; 5 received placebo; per-sample allocation not given. On day 63 after the first injection, vaccine and placebo recipients gave samples. The donor was a Boston adult aged 18-55 years. CDR3 length equals 15 residues. V lost 0 bases to trimming and J lost 7 bases, with 13 bases between them. Germline V CDR1 and CDR2: MGHRA, YSYEKL. The assay was immunoSEQ multiplex PCR, and TCRdb's table has in-frame clones only and misses some. The table lists roughly 400,000 clones, about 92% of them singletons. Study-level results: Participants in the vaccine arm had higher spike-specific TCR breadth; placebo recipients had lower.

Notes on this clone: Its specificity is unknown.

The sequences come from peripheral blood, collected in a trial of Ad26.COV2.S vaccine versus placebo. The TCR originated in a person between 18 and 60 years old who received the Ad26.COV2.S COVID-19 vaccine or a placebo. The genes are TRBV4-1 and TRBJ1-5; perhaps TRBD1 as D (6 bases). The CDR3: CASSQDPGAYQPQHF. CDR3 DNA sequence: TGCGCCAGCAGCCAAGACCCGGGGGCTTACCAGCCCCAGCATTTT.